This entry lists 14 T cell receptor beta chains sequenced from one sample in a study of cytomegalovirus exposure and HLA in healthy donors. With 60 Vbeta and 13 Jbeta primers, the PCR was carried out. Method: immunoSEQ multiplex PCR; TCRdb's copy keeps in-frame clones and lacks some. This table holds under 200,000 clones, about three quarters found once. Sequenced material: PBMCs. The receptors were sampled from a woman aged 45-65 years in good health and CMV-seropositive.

V is TRBV15 and J is TRBJ2-1, with a possible D match to TRBD1 (5 bases). With 0 bases removed from V and 4 bases from J, the gap between germline ends came to 22 bases. This CDR3 has 19 residues. Germline V gene lookup returns CDR1 LNHNV and CDR2 YYDKDF (reference sequence). The CDR3 coding sequence is TGTGCCACCAGCAGAGATCCCCCCAGGGTAGGGGCTGTTTACAATGAGCAGTTCTTC. The encoded protein is CATSRDPPRVGAVYNEQFF.

This chain uses TRBV7-2 with TRBJ1-2; TRBD1 matches 8 bases. In germline, CDR1 is SGHTA, CDR2 FQGNSA. The CDR3 totals 15 residues. V was clipped by 0 bases and J by 4 bases; unmatched bases: 4. CDR3 in amino acids: CASSLAGQGAYGYTF. The CDR3 DNA reads TGTGCCAGCAGCTTAGCGGGGCAGGGGGCCTATGGCTACACCTTC.

This chain uses TRBV4-3 with TRBJ1-2, with 9 nucleotides matching TRBD1. The CDR3 totals 14 residues. Unmatched junction bases numbered 6, after V lost 2 bases and J lost 8 bases. Per germline, CDR1 LGHNA and CDR2 YSLEER. CDR3 in amino acids: CASSQNRGPGGYTF. CDR3 DNA: TGCGCCAGCAGCCAAAACAGGGGGCCGGGGGGCTACACCTTC.

This rearrangement joins TRBV4-1 to TRBJ2-7; maybe TRBD2 (7 bases). CDR1 is MGHRA, CDR2 YSYEKL, per germline. Between the trimmed V and J ends, which lost 4 bases and 0 bases, there was a span of 16 bases. The CDR3 runs 16 residues. The CDR3 DNA reads TGCGCCAGCAGCCTAAATGCGGGGGCAAGCTCCTACGAGCAGTACTTC. It translates to CASSLNAGASSYEQYF.

The gene calls are TRBV28 and TRBJ2-4; D is unclear. This CDR3 comprises 15 residues. Trimming shortened V by 4 bases and J by 0 bases, and 10 bases separated the two germline ends. The V gene's germline CDR1 is MDHEN and CDR2 SYDVKM. The CDR3 DNA reads as TGTGCCAGCAGTTCAGACAATTTAGCCAAAAACATTCAGTACTTC. It translates to CASSSDNLAKNIQYF.

This chain uses TRBV29-1 with TRBJ1-2; no reliable D call. Trimming stripped 6 bases from V and 8 bases from J, with 19 bases between. CDR1 and CDR2 (germline): SQVTM, ANQGSEA. This CDR3 comprises 13 residues. The DNA for the CDR3 is TGCAGCGTGTGCCGGGAACCAGAATCGGGCTACACCTTC. It translates to CSVCREPESGYTF.

This clone was found once. The CDR3 reads CASSLNEAGYEQYF. In DNA, the CDR3 is TGCGCCAGCAGCTTGAATGAAGCCGGGTACGAGCAGTACTTC. J is TRBJ2-7 and V is TRBV5-1; D uncertain. CDR3 length equals 14 residues. Trimming took off 1 base at V and 4 bases at J, with 12 bases between the two ends. Germline V gives CDR1 SGHRS, CDR2 YFSETQ.

The chain joins TRBV5-1 to TRBJ2-1; D is possibly TRBD2 (5 bases). The V end lost 0 bases, the J end lost 3 bases, and 7 bases lay between the germline ends. The CDR3 loop spans 14 amino acids. From germline, CDR1 is SGHRS and CDR2 YFSETQ. As DNA, the CDR3 is TGCGCCAGCAGCTTGGACGGACTCTACAATGAGCAGTTCTTC. Protein product: CASSLDGLYNEQFF.

The V gene is TRBV9, the J gene TRBJ2-5, with 10 bases aligning to TRBD2. The J call may be wrong; the DNA end is better matched by TRBJ2-7. CDR1 is SGDLS, CDR2 YYNGEE, per germline. The CDR3 length is 16 residues. The CDR3 is CASSVSIAGGAYEQYF. For the CDR3, the DNA is TGTGCCAGCAGCGTGTCCATAGCGGGGGGTGCCTACGAGCAGTACTTC.

The chain's CDR3 is CASSFGYNQPQHF. As DNA, the CDR3 is TGTGCCAGCAGCTTCGGGTACAATCAGCCCCAGCATTTT. J is TRBJ1-5 and V is TRBV7-2; D is undetermined. Deletions cut 3 bases from V and 3 bases from J, with 6 bases between. The CDR3 totals 13 residues. CDR1 SGHTA and CDR2 FQGNSA come from the germline V gene.

The chain employs TRBV4-3 and TRBJ1-2; TRBD1 agrees at 11 bases. V was clipped by 0 bases and J by 8 bases; unmatched bases: 5. Germline V gene sequence: CDR1 LGHNA, CDR2 YSLEER. This CDR3 has 15 residues. CDR3 sequence: CASSQDHRDRGGYTF. In DNA, the CDR3 is TGCGCCAGCAGCCAAGATCACCGGGACAGGGGGGGCTACACCTTC.

The chain has TRBV29-1 and TRBJ2-7, with 9 bases lining up with TRBD2. The CDR3 extends over 13 amino acids. Unmatched junction bases numbered 7, after V lost 6 bases and J lost 4 bases. Germline V gene data show CDR1 as SQVTM and CDR2 as ANQGSEA. This chain's CDR3 is CSVTRTSAYEQYF. CDR3 sequence (DNA): TGCAGCGTCACGAGGACTAGCGCTTACGAGCAGTACTTC.

This sequence joins TRBV9 and TRBJ2-5; a possible D gene is TRBD2 (7 bases). The last part of the DNA fits TRBJ2-7 better; the J call may be wrong. The CDR3 is 13 amino acids. The germline gives CDR1 SGDLS, CDR2 YYNGEE. In nucleotides, the CDR3 is TGTGCCAGCGGTAGGGGGGGGCCTTACGAGCAGTACTTC. Its protein is CASGRGGPYEQYF.

The V call is TRBV5-1, the J call TRBJ1-1; weak D call: TRBD1 (6 bases). The CDR3 sequence is 12 residues long. The ends were cut back, 0 bases at V and 11 bases at J, with 11 bases in the middle. From germline, CDR1 is SGHRS and CDR2 YFSETQ. The CDR3 here is CASSLDQGPAFF. CDR3 DNA sequence: TGCGCCAGCAGCTTGGATCAGGGGCCTGCTTTCTTT.